This T cell receptor (beta chain) was obtained from a study of OX40 agonist ivuxolimab in advanced cancers. For the study in its entirety: Ivuxolimab, which targeted the costimulatory receptor OX40 (CD134), was an agonistic, fully human IgG2 monoclonal antibody. The dose-escalation cohort was over 70% male with a mean age of roughly 60 years, ranging from roughly 20 to 80. Among the roughly 52 dose-escalation patients, around 20 had hepatocellular carcinoma, around 15 melanoma, 9 renal cell carcinoma and 9 head and neck cancer. The point of sequencing TCRbeta in the periphery was to test whether ivuxolimab changed TCR sequence diversity and drove clonal T-cell expansion. Intravenous ivuxolimab was administered to patients every 2 weeks at six dose levels: 0.01, 0.1, 0.3, 1.5, 3 and 10 mg/kg. Three dose-escalation patients achieved partial responses, one with hepatocellular carcinoma and two with cutaneous melanoma. Prior anti-PD-1, anti-PD-L1 or anti-CTLA-4 therapy was permitted, and checkpoint inhibitors had been received by around 39% of dose-escalation patients. The paper describes the monotherapy dose-escalation part (N ≈ 52 patients) of the phase I trial of ivuxolimab.

To sequence the TCRbeta CDR3 region, genomic DNA was isolated from the sorted cells. The immunoSEQ Assay was used to sequence the TCRbeta CDR3 regions. TCRdb took this table from immuneACCESS and kept in-frame rearrangements with V and J called. Such tables lack part of the clones; where checked against another copy, unresolved V genes explain under half of the gap, and the rest is unexplained. Counted in this sample were around 56,000 clones; 82% of them appeared once. The ten largest clonotypes hold more than 3.5% of the sample. What the authors observed across the whole study: Low levels of normalized T-cell clonal expansion were also shown by some nonresponding patients. Antigen specificity was not determined for the clonally expanded peripheral T cells. After ivuxolimab, expanded clones were on average more numerous among CD8+ T cells than among CD4+ T cells. At doses of 0.1 to 3.0 mg/kg, clonal expansion of both CD4+ and CD8+ blood T cells was observed from baseline to week 6. In partial responders in the 0.1-3.0 mg/kg groups, normalized peripheral clonal expansion was found to be among the lowest, especially among CD8+ T cells.

For this clone: Which antigen it targets is not known. No much larger clone exists at a distance of one base, and base qualities are not known.

For this chain, trimming is 6 bases at the V end and 6 bases at the J end, and the number of junction bases without a gene match is 5. Per the germline V gene (reference sequence), LNHDA is the CDR1 and SQIVND is the CDR2. Its CDR3 holds 15 amino acids, cysteine through phenylalanine. Left in the record is the CDR3 DNA by itself, 45 bases read in frame from the first base. The trial excluded patients who had a history of autoimmune disease or were on systemic immunosuppression. In every dose cohort, peripheral blood was drawn for TCR sequencing at baseline, cycle 4 day 1, and cycle 7 day 1. Samples came from an open-label, multicenter, first-in-human phase I dose-escalation trial of ivuxolimab. Adults with locally advanced or metastatic melanoma, renal cell carcinoma, hepatocellular carcinoma or head and neck squamous cell carcinoma were enrolled in the trial. Before TCR sequencing, CD4+ T cells and CD8+ T cells from peripheral blood were sorted into separate populations.

The sequence came from an adult with an advanced solid tumor such as melanoma, head and neck, liver or kidney cancer. Source: CD4+ or CD8+ T cells sorted from blood, taken in a trial of the OX40 agonist ivuxolimab. The chain couples TRBV19 to TRBJ2-1, with 13 central nucleotides matching TRBD2. The sequenced DNA: TGTGCCAGTAGACTAGCGGGAGGGCGTCTCAATGAGCAGTTCTTC. Translated, it reads CASRLAGGRLNEQFF.